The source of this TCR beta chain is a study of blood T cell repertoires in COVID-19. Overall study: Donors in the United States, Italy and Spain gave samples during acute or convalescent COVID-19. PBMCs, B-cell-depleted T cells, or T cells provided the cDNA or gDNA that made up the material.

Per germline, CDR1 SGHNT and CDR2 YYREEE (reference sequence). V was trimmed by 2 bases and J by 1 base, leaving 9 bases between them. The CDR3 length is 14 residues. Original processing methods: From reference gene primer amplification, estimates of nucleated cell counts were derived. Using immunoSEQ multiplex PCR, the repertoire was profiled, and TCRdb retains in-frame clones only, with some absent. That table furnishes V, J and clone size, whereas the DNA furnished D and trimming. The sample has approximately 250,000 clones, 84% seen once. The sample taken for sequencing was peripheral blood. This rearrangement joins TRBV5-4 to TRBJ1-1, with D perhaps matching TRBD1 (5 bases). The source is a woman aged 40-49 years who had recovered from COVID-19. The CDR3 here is CASSFGDRNTEAFF. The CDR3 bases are TGTGCCAGCAGCTTTGGCGACAGGAACACTGAAGCTTTCTTT. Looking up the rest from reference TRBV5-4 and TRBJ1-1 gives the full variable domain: ETGVTQSPTHLIKTRGQQVTLRCSSQSGHNTVSWYQQALGQGPQFIFQYYREEENGRGNFPPRFSGLQFPNYSSELNVNALELDDSALYLCASSFGDRNTEAFFGQGTRLTVV.